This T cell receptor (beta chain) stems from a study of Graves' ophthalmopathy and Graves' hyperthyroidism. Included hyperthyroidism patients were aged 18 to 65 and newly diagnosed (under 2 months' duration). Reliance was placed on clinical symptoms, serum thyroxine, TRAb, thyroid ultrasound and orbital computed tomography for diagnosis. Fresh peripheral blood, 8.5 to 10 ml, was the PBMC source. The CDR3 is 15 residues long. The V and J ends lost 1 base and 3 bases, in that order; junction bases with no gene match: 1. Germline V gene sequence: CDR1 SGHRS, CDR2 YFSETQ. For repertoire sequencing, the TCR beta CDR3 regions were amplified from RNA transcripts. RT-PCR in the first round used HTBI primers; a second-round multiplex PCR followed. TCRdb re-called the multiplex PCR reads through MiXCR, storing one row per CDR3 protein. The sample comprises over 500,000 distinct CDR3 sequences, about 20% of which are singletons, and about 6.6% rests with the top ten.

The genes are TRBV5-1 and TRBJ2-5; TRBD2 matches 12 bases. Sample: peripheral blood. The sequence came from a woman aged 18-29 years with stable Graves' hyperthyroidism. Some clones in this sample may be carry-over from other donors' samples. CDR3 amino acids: CASSLSSGREETQYF. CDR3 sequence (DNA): TGCGCCAGCAGCTTGTCTAGCGGGAGGGAAGAGACCCAGTACTTC.